The next 4 T cell receptor beta chains were all read from a single sample in a study of blood T cell repertoires in COVID-19. TCRdb's table, derived via immunoSEQ multiplex PCR, lists solely in-frame clones and lacks some. The repertoire holds 35,000 to 50,000 clones, with more than 80% as singletons. Sequencing used peripheral blood. The origin of the receptors is a man between 60 and 70 years old with acute or convalescent COVID-19.

The chain joins TRBV5-8 to TRBJ2-5; 7 nucleotides match TRBD2. The length of the CDR3 is 15 residues. Germline values: CDR1 SGHTS, CDR2 YDEGEE. V was clipped by 1 base and J by 5 bases; unmatched bases: 8. The DNA of the CDR3 is TGTGCCAGCAGCTTGCTTTTGGGTAGCGGGGAGACCCAGTACTTC. Protein: CASSLLLGSGETQYF.

This chain links TRBV5-1 with TRBJ2-7; the match to TRBD2 covers 10 bases. CDR3 length equals 15 residues. Germline V gene sequence: CDR1 SGHRS, CDR2 YFSETQ. V dropped 3 bases and J dropped 4; count of bases not matched to a gene: 7. CDR3 region: CASSSIPGLAYEQYF. DNA for the CDR3: TGCGCCAGCAGCTCAATACCGGGACTAGCGTACGAGCAGTACTTC.

This chain uses TRBV2 with TRBJ1-2; D gene ambiguous. Trimming left V 7 bases short and J 2 bases short, with 11 bases between. Germline V gene data show CDR1 as SNHLY and CDR2 as FYNNEI. The CDR3 is 13 amino acids. CDR3 nucleotides: TGTGCCAGCAACCTTGGGAGGAACTATGGCTACACCTTC. Protein sequence: CASNLGRNYGYTF. The variable domain in full, with the rest retrieved from reference TRBV2 and TRBJ1-2, is EPEVTQTPSHQVTQMGQEVILRCVPISNHLYFYWYRQILGQKVEFLVSFYNNEISEKSEIFDDQFSVERPDGSNFTLKIRSTKLEDSAMYFCASNLGRNYGYTFGSGTRLTVV.

In DNA, the CDR3 is TGCGCCAGCAGCTTAGTTCCGGGTGGGACTTACGAGCAGTACTTC. Its protein is CASSLVPGGTYEQYF. The chain combines TRBV5-1 with TRBJ2-7; perhaps TRBD2 as D (6 bases). The V and J ends lost 2 bases and 4 bases respectively, with 16 bases between them. Germline V gene data show CDR1 as SGHRS and CDR2 as YFSETQ. The CDR3 length is 15 residues. Variable domain in full (rest from reference TRBV5-1 and TRBJ2-7): KAGVTQTPRYLIKTRGQQVTLSCSPISGHRSVSWYQQTPGQGLQFLFEYFSETQRNKGNFPGRFSGRQFSNSRSEMNVSTLELGDSALYLCASSLVPGGTYEQYFGPGTRLTVT.